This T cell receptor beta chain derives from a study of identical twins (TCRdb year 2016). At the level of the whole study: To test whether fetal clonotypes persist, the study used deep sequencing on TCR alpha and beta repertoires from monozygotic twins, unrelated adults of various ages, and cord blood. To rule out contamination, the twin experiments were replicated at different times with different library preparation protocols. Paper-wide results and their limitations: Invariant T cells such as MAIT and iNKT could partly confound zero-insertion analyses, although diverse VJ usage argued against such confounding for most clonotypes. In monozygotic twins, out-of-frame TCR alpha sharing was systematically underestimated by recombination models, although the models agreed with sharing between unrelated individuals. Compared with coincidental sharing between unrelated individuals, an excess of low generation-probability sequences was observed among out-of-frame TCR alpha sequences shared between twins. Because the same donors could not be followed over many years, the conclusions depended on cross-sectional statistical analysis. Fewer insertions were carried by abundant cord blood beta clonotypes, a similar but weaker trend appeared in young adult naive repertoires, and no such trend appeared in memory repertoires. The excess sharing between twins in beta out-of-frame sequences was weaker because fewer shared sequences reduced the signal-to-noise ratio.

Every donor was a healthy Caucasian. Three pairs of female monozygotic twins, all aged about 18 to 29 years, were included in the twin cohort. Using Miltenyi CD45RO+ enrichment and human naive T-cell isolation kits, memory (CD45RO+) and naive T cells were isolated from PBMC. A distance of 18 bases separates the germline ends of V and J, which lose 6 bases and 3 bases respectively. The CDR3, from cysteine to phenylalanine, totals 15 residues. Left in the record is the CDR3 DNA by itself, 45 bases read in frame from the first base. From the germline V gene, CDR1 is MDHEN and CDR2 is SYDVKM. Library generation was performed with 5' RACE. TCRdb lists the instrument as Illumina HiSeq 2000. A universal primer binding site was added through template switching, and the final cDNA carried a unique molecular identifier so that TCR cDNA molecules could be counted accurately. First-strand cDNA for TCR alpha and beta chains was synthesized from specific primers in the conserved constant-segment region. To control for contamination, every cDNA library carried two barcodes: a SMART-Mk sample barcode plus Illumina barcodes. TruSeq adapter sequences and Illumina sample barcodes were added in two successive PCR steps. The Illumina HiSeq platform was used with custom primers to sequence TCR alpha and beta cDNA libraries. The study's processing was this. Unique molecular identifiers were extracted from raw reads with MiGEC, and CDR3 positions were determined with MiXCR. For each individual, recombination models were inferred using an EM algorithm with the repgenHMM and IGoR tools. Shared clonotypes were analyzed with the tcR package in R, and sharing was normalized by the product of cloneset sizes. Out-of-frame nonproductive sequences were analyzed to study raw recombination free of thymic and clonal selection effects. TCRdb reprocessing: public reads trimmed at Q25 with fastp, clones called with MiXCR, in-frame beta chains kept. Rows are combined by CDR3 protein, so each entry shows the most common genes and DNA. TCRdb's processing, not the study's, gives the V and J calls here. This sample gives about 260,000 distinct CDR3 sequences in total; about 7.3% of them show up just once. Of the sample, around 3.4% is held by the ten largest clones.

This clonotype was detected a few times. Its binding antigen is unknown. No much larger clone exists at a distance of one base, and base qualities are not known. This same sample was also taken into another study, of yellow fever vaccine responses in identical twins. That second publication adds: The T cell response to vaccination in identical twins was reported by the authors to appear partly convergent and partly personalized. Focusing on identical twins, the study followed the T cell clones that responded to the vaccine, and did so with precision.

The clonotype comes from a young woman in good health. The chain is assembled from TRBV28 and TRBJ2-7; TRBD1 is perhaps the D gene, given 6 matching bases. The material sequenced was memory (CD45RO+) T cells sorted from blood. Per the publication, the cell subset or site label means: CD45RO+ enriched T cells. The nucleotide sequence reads TGTGCCAGCAGCTCGCCCGGGACAAGAGTCTACGAGCAGTACTTC. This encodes CASSSPGTRVYEQYF.